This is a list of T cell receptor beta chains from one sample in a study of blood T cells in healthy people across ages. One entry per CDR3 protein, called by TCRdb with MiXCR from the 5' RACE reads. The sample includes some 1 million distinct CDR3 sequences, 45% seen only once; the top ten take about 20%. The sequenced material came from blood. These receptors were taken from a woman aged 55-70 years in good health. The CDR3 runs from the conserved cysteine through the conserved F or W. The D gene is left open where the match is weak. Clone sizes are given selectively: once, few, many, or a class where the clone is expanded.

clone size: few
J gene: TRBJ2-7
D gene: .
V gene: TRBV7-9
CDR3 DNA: TGTGCCAGCAGCCGCGAGCCCCAATGGGGGACCCTCTACGAGCAGTACTTC
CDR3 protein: CASSREPQWGTLYEQYF

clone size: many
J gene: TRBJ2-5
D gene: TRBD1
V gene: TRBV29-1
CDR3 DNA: TGCAGCGCCGCGGACAGGGTCGGGGGGACCCAGTACTTC
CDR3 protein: CSAADRVGGTQYF

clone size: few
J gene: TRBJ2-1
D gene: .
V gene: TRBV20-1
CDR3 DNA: TGCAGTGCTAGCCTCCTACCGGGACTGGGCTCCTACAATGAGCAGTTCTTC
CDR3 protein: CSASLLPGLGSYNEQFF

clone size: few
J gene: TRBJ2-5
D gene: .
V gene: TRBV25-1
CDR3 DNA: TGTGCCACCGGAGTCCGTTGGCAAGAGACCCAGTACTTC
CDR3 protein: CATGVRWQETQYF

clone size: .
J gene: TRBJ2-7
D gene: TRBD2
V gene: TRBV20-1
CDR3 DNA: TGCAGTGCTAGACATGGACTAGCCCCGTACGAGCAGTACTTC
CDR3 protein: CSARHGLAPYEQYF

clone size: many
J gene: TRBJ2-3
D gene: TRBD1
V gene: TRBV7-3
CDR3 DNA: TGTGCCAGCAGCTACGGACAGGGCAGCACAGATACGCAGTATTTT
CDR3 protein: CASSYGQGSTDTQYF

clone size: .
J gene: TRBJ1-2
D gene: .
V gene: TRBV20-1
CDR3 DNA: TGCAGCTTAAGGGAATACTATGGCTACACCTTC
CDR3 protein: CSLREYYGYTF

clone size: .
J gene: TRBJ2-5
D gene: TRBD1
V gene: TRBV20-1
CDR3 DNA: TGCAGTGCTCAGTCGGGACAGGGGGGGGAGACCCAGTACTTC
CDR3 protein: CSAQSGQGGETQYF

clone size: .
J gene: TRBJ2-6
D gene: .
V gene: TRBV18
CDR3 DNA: TGTGCCAGCTCACCTAACAGGAACTCTGGGGCCAACGTCCTGACTTTC
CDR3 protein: CASSPNRNSGANVLTF

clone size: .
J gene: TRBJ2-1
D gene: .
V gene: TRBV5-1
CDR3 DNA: TGCGCCAGCAGCTTGGACGGACAATACAATGAGCAGTTCTTC
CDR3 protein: CASSLDGQYNEQFF

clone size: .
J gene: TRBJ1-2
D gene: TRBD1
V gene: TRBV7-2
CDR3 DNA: TGTGCCAGCAGCCCCATGGGACAGGCTAACTATGGCTACACCTTC
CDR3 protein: CASSPMGQANYGYTF

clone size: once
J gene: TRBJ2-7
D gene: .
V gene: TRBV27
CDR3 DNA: TGTGCCAGCAGACTCTCCTACAATGAGCAGTACTTC
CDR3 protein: CASRLSYNEQYF

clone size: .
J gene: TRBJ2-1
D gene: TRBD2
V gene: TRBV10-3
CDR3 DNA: TGTGCCATCAGTTCAGGAGCGGGAGGGCCGGGCAATGAGCAGTTCTTC
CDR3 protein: CAISSGAGGPGNEQFF

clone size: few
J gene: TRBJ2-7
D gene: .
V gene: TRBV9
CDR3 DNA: TGTGCCAGCAGCGTCCATCCCACGGGCTCTTCGGCCGAGCAGTACTTC
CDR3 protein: CASSVHPTGSSAEQYF

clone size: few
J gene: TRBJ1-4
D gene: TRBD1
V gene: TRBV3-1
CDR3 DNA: TGTGCCAGCAGCCAACCCTGGACAGGGGCCAATGAAAAACTGTTTTTT
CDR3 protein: CASSQPWTGANEKLFF

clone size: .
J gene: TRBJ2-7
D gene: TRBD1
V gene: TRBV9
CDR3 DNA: TGTGCCAGCAGCGTACCCAGGGACAGGGCTCACGAGCAGTACTTC
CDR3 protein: CASSVPRDRAHEQYF

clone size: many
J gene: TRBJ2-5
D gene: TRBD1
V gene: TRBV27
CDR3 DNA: TGTGCCAGCAGTTCGGGACAGGGGCAGCGGGAGACCCAGTACTTC
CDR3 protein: CASSSGQGQRETQYF

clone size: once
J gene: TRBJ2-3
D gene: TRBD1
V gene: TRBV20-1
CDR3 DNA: TGCAGTGCTAGATTAGGAGGCTGGGACAGGGGTAGCACAGATACGCAGTATTTT
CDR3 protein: CSARLGGWDRGSTDTQYF

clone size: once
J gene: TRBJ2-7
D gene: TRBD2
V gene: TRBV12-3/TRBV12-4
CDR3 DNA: TGTGCCAGCACCCCTCCGGGGCTAGCGGGAGGGTACAATGAGCAGTACTTC
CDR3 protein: CASTPPGLAGGYNEQYF

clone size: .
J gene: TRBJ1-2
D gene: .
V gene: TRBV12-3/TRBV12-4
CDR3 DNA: TGTGCCAGCAGTTTAGGCGCGGTCCGGACAGCCACCTTC
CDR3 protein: CASSLGAVRTATF

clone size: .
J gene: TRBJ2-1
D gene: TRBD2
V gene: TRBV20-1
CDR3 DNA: TGCAGCCGTAGCGGGACCTACAATGAGCAGTTCTTC
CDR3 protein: CSRSGTYNEQFF

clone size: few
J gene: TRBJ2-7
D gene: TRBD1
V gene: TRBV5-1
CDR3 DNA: TGCGCCAGCAGCTTGGATACCGGGACAGCGACCTACGAGCAGTACTTC
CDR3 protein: CASSLDTGTATYEQYF

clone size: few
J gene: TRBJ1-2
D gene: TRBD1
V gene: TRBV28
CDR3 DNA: TGTGCCAGCAGTTTCTGGGACAGGCTCTATGGCTACACCTTC
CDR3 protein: CASSFWDRLYGYTF

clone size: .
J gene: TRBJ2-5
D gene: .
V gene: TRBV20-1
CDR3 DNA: TGCAGTGCTAGAGGCGGGACCAGGGGTTGGGAGACCCAGTACTTC
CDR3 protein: CSARGGTRGWETQYF

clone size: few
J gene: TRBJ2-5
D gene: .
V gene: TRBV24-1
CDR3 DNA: TGTGCCACCAGTGATTTAACGGTTCTTGCGGGACAGAAAGAAATAGAGACCCAGTACTTC
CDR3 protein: CATSDLTVLAGQKEIETQYF

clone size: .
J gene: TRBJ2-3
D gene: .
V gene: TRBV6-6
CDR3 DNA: TGTGCCAGCAGACCCCCAGGGCGCGGGGATACGCAGTATTTT
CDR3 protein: CASRPPGRGDTQYF

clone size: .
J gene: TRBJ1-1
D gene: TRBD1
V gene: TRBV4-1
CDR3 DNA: TGCGCCAGCAGCCAGGACAGGGGAGGATTTGAAGCTTTCTTT
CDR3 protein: CASSQDRGGFEAFF

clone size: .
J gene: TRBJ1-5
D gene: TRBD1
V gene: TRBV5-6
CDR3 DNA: TGTGCCAGCAGCAGGGGGGACAGGGTTAGCAATCAGCCCCAGCATTTT
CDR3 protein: CASSRGDRVSNQPQHF

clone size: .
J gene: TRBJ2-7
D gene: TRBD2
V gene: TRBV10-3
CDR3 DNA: TGTGCCACCTGGACTAGCGGAAACTACGAGCAGTACTTC
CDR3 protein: CATWTSGNYEQYF

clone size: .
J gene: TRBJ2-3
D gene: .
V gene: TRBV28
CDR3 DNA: TGTGCCAGCAGCGTCACAGGCCCCGCGGGCACAGATACGCAGTATTTT
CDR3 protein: CASSVTGPAGTDTQYF

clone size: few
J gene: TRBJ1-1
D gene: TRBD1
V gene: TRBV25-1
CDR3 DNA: TGTGCCAGCAGTGCGGGACAGGAGCCGAACACTGAAGCTTTCTTT
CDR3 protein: CASSAGQEPNTEAFF

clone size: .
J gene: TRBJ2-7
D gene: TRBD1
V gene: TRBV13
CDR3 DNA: TGTGCCAGCAGCTTAGGGGACCGGGACAGGCGTCCTTGGGAGCAGTACTTC
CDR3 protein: CASSLGDRDRRPWEQYF

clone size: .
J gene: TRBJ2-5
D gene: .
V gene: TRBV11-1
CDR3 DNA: TGTGCCAGCAGCCGCCCGGGGGCCCCCCAAGAGACCCAGTACTTC
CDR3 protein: CASSRPGAPQETQYF

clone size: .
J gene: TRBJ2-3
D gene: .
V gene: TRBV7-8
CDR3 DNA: TGTGCCAGCAGCTCGTACCGGGACTCCTTTTGGCAGTATTTT
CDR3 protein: CASSSYRDSFWQYF

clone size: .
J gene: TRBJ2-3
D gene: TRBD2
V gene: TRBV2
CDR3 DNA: TGTGCCAGCAGGAGACTAGCGGGAGCCTCGGCAGATACGCAGTATTTT
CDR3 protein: CASRRLAGASADTQYF

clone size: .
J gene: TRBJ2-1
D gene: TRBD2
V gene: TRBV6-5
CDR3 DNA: TGTGCCAGCAGTTACTCATGGGTAGCGGGAGGATTGAATGAGCAGTTCTTC
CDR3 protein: CASSYSWVAGGLNEQFF

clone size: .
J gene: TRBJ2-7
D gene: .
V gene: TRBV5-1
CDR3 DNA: TGCGTCAGCAGCTTGGTAGGGGGAGTAGTCTACGAGCAGTACTTC
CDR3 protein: CVSSLVGGVVYEQYF

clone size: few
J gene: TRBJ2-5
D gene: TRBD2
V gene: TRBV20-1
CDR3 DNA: TGCAGTGCTATCGGACTAGCCCAGGAGACCCAGTACTTC
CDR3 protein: CSAIGLAQETQYF

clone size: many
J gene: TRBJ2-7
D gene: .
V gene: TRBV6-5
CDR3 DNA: TGTGCCAGCAGTTACTCCTCGGGAGTGCGCGAGCAGTACTTC
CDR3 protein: CASSYSSGVREQYF

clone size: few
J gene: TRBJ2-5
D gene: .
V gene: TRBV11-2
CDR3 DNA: TGTGCCAGCAGCTATCGGGACTTCATAGAGACCCAGTACTTC
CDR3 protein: CASSYRDFIETQYF

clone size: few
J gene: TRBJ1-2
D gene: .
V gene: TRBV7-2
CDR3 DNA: TGTGCCAGCAGTCCCTCCACGGACTATGGCTACACCTTC
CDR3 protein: CASSPSTDYGYTF

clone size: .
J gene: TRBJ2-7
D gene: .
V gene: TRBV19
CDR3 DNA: TGTGCCAGGAGCGGACAGGGAGGGAACGAGCAGTACTTC
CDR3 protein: CARSGQGGNEQYF

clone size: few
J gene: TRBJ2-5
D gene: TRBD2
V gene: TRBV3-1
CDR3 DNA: TGTGCCAGCAGCCAAGATTTCAGGACTAAGGGACTAGCGGGAGGGCCGGGAGAGACCCAGTACTTC
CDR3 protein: CASSQDFRTKGLAGGPGETQYF

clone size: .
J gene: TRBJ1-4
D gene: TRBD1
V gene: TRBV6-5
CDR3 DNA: TGTGCCAGCAGTTATGGACAGGGAGGTGAAAAACTGTTTTTT
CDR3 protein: CASSYGQGGEKLFF

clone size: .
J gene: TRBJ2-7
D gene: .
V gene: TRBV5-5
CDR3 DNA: TGTGCCAGCAGCCGAACTACCAGGCAGGGATCCTACGAGCAGTACTTC
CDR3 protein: CASSRTTRQGSYEQYF

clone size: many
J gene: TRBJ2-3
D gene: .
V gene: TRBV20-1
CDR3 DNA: TGCAGTGGTAGGGGGGACACAGATACGCAGTATTTT
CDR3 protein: CSGRGDTDTQYF

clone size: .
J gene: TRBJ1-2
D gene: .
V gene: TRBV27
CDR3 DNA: TGTGCCAGCGGGACACCCTCTGATGGCTACACCTTC
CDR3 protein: CASGTPSDGYTF